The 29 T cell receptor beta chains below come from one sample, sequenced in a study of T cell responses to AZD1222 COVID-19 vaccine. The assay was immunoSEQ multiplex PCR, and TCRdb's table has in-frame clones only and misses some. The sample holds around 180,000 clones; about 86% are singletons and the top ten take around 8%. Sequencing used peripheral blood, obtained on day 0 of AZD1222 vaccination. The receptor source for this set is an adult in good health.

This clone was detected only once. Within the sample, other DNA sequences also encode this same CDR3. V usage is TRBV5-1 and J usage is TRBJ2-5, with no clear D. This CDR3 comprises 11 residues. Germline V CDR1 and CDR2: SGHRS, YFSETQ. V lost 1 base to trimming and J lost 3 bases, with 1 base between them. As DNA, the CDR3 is TGCGCCAGCAGCTTGAAAGAGACCCAGTACTTC. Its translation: CASSLKETQYF.

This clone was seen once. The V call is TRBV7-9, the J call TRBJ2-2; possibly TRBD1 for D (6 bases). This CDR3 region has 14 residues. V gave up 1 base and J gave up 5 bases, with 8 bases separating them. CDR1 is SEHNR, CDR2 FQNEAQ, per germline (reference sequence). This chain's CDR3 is CASSLVQGTGELFF. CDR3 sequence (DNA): TGTGCCAGCAGCTTAGTGCAGGGGACCGGGGAGCTGTTTTTT.

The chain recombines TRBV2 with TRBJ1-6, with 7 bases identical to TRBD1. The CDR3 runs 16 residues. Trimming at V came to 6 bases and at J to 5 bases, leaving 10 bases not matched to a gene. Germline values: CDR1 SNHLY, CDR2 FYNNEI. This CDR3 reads CASRTPGTADNSPLHF. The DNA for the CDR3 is TGTGCCAGCAGGACCCCTGGGACAGCCGATAATTCACCCCTCCACTTT.

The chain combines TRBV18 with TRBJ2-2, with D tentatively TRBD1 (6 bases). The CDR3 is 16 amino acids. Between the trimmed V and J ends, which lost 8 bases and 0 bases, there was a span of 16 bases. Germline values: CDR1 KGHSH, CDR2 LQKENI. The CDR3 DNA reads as TGTGCCAGCCGCTTTGTTGGGACACCGAACACCGGGGAGCTGTTTTTT. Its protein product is CASRFVGTPNTGELFF.

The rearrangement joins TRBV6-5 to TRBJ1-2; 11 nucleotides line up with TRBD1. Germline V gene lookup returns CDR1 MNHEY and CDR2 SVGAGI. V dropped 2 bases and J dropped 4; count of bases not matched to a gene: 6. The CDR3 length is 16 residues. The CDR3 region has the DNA TGTGCCAGCAGTTACCATATGGACAGGGGGCCCTATGGCTACACCTTC. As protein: CASSYHMDRGPYGYTF.

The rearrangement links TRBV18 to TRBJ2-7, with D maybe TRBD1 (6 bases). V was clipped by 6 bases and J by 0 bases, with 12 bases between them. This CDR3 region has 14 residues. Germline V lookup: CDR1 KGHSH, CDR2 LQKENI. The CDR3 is CASSPGESSYEQYF. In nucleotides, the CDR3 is TGTGCCAGCTCCCCAGGGGAGAGCTCCTACGAGCAGTACTTC.

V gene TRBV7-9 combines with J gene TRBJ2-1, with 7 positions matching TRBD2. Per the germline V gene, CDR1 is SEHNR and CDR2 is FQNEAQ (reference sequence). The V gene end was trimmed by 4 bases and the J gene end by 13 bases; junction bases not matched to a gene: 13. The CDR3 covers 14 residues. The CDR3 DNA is TGTGCCAGCAGCTCTCAGACTAGCACCAGACGACAGTTCTTC. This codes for CASSSQTSTRRQFF.

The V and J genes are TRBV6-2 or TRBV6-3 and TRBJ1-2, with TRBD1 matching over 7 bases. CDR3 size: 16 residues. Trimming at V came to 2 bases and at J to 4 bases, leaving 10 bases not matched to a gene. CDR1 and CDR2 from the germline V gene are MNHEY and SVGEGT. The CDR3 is CASSYPTSTGTYGYTF. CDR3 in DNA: TGTGCCAGCAGTTACCCAACCTCGACAGGGACCTATGGCTACACCTTC.

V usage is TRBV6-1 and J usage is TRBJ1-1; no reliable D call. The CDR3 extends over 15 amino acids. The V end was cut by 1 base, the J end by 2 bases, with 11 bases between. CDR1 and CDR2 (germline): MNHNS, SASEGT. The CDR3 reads CASSEGGRPNTEAFF. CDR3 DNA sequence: TGTGCCAGCAGTGAAGGAGGACGGCCCAACACTGAAGCTTTCTTT.

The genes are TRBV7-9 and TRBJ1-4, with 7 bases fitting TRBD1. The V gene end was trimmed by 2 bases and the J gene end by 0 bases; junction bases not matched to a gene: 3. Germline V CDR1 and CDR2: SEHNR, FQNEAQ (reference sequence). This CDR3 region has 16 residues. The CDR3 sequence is CASSLLGGPTNEKLFF. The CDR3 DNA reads TGTGCCAGCAGCTTATTAGGGGGCCCAACTAATGAAAAACTGTTTTTT.

CDR3 bases: TGTGCCAGCAGCAACAACAGGGGAATTAACTATGGCTACACCTTC. Translating gives CASSNNRGINYGYTF. V gene TRBV7-3 combines with J gene TRBJ1-2; 7 nucleotides line up with TRBD1. There are 15 residues in the CDR3. Germline lookup yields CDR1 SGHTA and CDR2 FQGTGA. The junction had 7 bases not matched to a gene; V was cut back by 5 bases and J by 1 base.

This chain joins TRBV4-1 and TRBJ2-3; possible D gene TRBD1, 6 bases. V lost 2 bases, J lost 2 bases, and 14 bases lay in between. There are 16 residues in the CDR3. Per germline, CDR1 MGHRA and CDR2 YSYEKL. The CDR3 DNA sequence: TGCGCCAGCAGCCAAAGACAGGAGCTATTCACAGATACGCAGTATTTT. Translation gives CASSQRQELFTDTQYF.

In DNA form, the CDR3 reads TGTGCCAGCAGTGAGGCAGGGGGGTTAGGCACAGATACGCAGTATTTT. This gives the protein CASSEAGGLGTDTQYF. V usage is TRBV6-1 and J usage is TRBJ2-3; D may be TRBD1 (7 bases). Trimming took 3 bases from V and 1 from J, leaving 14 bases between them. This CDR3 is 16 amino acids long. Per germline, CDR1 MNHNS and CDR2 SASEGT.

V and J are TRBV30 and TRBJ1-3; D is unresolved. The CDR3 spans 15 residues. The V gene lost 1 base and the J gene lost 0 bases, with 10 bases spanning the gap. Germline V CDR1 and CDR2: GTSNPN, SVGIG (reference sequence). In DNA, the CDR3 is TGTGCCTGGAGTGCCCTGGACCTCTCTGGAAACACCATATATTTT. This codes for CAWSALDLSGNTIYF.

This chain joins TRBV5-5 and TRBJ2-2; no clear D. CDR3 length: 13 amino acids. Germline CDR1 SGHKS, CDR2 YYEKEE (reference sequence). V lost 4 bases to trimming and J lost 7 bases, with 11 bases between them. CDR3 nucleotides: TGTGCCAGCAGCACCTCGATCCTCGGGGAGCTGTTTTTT. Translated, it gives CASSTSILGELFF.

CDR3 sequence (DNA): TGTGCCAGCAGCCGGGACAGGGCCAACACCGGGGAGCTGTTTTTT. Translated, it gives CASSRDRANTGELFF. The chain has TRBV6-4 and TRBJ2-2; the match to TRBD1 covers 9 bases. Germline V gene sequence: CDR1 MRHNA, CDR2 SNTAGT. The CDR3 consists of 15 residues. J gave up 2 bases and V 6 bases, and 4 bases lay outside the gene matches.

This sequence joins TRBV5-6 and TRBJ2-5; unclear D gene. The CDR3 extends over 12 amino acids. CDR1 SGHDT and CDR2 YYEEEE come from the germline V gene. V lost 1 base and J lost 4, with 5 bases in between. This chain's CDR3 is CASSLTGETQYF. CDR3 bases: TGTGCCAGCAGCTTGACGGGAGAGACCCAGTACTTC.

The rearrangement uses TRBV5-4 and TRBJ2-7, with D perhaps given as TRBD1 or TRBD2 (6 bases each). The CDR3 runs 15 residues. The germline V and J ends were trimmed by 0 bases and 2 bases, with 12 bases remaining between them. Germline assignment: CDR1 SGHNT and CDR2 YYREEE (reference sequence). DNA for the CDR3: TGTGCCAGCAGCTTGGCCGGGGGCCTTACCTACGAGCAGTACTTC. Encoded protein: CASSLAGGLTYEQYF.

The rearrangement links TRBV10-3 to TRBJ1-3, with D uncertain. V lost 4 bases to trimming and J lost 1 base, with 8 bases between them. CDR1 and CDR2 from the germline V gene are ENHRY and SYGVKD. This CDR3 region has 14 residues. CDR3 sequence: CAISGVISGNTIYF. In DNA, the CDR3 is TGTGCCATCAGTGGGGTCATTTCTGGAAACACCATATATTTT.

The CDR3 coding sequence is TGTGCCAGCAGCCCCTCCGGGTTAGCCAAAAACATTCAGTACTTC. Its protein product is CASSPSGLAKNIQYF. V usage is TRBV9 and J usage is TRBJ2-4; D not certain. The V end lost 4 bases, the J end lost 0 bases, and 11 bases lay between the germline ends. This CDR3 contains 15 residues. Germline CDR1 SGDLS, CDR2 YYNGEE.

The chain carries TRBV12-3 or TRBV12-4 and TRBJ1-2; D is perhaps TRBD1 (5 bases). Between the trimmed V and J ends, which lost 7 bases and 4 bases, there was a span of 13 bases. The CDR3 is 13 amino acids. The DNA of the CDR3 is TGTGCCAGCACCCGGGGGGGACCCTATGGCTACACCTTC. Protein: CASTRGGPYGYTF.

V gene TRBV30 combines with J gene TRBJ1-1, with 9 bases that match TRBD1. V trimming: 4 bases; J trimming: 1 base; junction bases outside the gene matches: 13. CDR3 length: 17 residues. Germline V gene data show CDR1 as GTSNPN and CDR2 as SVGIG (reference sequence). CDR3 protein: CAWTTHRGQKKNTEAFF. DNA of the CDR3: TGTGCCTGGACGACCCACAGGGGGCAAAAGAAGAACACTGAAGCTTTCTTT.

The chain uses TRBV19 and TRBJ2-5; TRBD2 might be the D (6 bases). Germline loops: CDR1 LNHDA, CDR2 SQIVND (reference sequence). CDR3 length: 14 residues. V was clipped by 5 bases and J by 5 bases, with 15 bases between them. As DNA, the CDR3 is TGTGCCAGTAGTTCAGGGACCGCGGGGGAGACCCAGTACTTC. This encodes CASSSGTAGETQYF.

CDR3 amino acids: CAIRPDRVGNTIYF. The CDR3 DNA sequence: TGTGCCATCAGACCAGACAGGGTTGGAAACACCATATATTTT. This rearrangement joins TRBV10-3 to TRBJ1-3; 7 bases agree with TRBD1. After removal of 6 bases from V and 3 bases from J, the junction contained 5 bases not matched to a gene. This CDR3 has 14 amino acids. Germline CDR1 ENHRY, CDR2 SYGVKD.

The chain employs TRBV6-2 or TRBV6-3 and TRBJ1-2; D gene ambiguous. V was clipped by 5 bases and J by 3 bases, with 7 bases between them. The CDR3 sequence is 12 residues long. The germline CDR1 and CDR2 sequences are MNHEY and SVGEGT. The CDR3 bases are TGTGCCAGCAGTCGTGGTGACTATGGCTACACCTTC. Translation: CASSRGDYGYTF.

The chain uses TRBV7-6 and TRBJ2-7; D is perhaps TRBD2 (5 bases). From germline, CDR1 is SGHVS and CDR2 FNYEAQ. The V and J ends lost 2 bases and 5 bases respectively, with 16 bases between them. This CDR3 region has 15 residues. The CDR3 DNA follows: TGTGCCAGCAGCTTATTCTCCGGGATCGGTAACGAGCAGTACTTC. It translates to CASSLFSGIGNEQYF.

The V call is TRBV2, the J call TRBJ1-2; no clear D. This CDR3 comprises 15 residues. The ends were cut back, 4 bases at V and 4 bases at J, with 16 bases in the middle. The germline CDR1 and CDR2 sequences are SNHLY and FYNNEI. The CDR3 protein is CASSADMGKGYGYTF. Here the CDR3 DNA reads TGTGCCAGCAGTGCTGACATGGGCAAAGGCTATGGCTACACCTTC.

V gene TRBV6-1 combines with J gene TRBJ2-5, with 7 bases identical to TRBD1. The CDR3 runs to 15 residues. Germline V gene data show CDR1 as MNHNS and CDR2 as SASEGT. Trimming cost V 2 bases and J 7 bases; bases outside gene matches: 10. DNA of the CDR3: TGTGCCAGCAGTGAAAGCTGGACAGGACGGTGGACCCAGTACTTC. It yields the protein CASSESWTGRWTQYF.

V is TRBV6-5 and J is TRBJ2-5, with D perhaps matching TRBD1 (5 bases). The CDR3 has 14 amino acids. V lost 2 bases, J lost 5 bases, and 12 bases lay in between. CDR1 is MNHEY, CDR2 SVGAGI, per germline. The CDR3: CASSYAGNGETQYF. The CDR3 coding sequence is TGTGCCAGCAGTTACGCAGGGAATGGGGAGACCCAGTACTTC.